The T cell receptor beta chain under discussion was sequenced for a study of T-cell reconstitution after alpha-beta-depleted transplantation in children. General study points: Expanded graft clones, several hundred of them, were reportedly the source of alpha-beta T cells about two months after transplant.

V lost 2 bases and J lost 6, with 22 bases in between. Germline V gene sequence: CDR1 MNHEY, CDR2 SVGAGI. The CDR3 has 17 residues. Details on this clonotype: Its matching antigen is unknown.

Unique molecular identifiers were used to barcode this TCRbeta library. TCRdb used MiXCR to reprocess the PCR reads, holding one entry per CDR3 protein. Of around 800,000 distinct CDR3 sequences in the sample, 15% to 20% were seen once. The specimen comprised PBMCs, mostly from graft donor cells, sampled 360 days after TCRalphabeta/CD19-depleted stem cell transplant. The chain carries TRBV6-5 and TRBJ1-2; D call uncertain. This sequence originates from a male patient younger than 18 who had a stem cell transplant for acute lymphoblastic leukemia, so the T cells may come from the graft donor. The CDR3 reads CASSYLPGPAPANGYTF. CDR3 DNA: TGTGCCAGCAGTTACCTACCCGGACCCGCGCCAGCAAATGGCTACACCTTC.